This entry concerns a single T cell receptor beta chain. Its antigen is undetermined. V was trimmed by 2 bases and J by 6 bases, leaving 8 bases between them. This CDR3 has 13 residues. Germline loops: CDR1 KGHSH, CDR2 LQKENI. In TCRdb, the reads were re-called with MiXCR into one record per CDR3 protein. The sample includes approximately 590,000 distinct CDR3 sequences, just under 40% of them seen just once. The data were taken from a study of T cell repertoires in cytomegalovirus infection. Whole-study results and caveats: Within the response measured ex vivo, HLA-C-restricted CMV-specific TCR beta clonotypes were dominant.

The sequence was obtained from a human donor in good health (CMV status not recorded). Some clones in this sample may be carry-over from other donors' samples. Sequenced material: cultured PBMCs, taken from culture after CMV antigen stimulation. The chain is built from TRBV18 and TRBJ2-1, with D hard to call. For the CDR3, the DNA is TGTGCCAGCTCACCATTGGCCAGCAATGAGCAGTTCTTC. It translates to CASSPLASNEQFF.